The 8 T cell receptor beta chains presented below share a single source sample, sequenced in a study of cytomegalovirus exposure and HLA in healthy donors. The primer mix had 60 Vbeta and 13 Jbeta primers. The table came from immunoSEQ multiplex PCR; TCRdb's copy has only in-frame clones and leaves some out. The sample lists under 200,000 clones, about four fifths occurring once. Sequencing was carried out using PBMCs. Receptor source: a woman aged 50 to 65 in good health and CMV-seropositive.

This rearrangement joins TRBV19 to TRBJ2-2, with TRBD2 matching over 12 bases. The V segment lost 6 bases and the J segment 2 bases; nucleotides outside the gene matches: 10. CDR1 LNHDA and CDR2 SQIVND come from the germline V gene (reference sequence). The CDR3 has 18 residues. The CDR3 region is CASRLLGLAGQNTGELFF. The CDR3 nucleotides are TGTGCCAGTAGACTACTTGGACTAGCGGGGCAAAACACCGGGGAGCTGTTTTTT.

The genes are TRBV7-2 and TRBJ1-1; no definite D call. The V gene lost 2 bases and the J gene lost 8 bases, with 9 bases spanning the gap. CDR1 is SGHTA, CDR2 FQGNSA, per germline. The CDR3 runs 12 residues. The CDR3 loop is CASSLLTLEAFF. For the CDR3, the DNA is TGTGCCAGCAGCTTACTAACCCTAGAAGCTTTCTTT.

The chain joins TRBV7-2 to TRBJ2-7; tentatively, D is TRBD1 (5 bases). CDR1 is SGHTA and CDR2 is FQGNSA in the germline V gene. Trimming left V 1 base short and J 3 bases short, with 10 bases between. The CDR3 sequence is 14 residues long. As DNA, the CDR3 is TGTGCCAGCAGCTTAGGCGGTAGGGGCTACGAGCAGTACTTC. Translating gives CASSLGGRGYEQYF.

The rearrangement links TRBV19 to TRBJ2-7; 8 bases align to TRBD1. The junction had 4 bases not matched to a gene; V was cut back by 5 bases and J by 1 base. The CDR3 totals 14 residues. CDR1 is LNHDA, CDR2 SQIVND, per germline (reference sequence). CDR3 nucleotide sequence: TGTGCCAGTAGTTCAGGGACAGGTTCCTACGAGCAGTACTTC. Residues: CASSSGTGSYEQYF.

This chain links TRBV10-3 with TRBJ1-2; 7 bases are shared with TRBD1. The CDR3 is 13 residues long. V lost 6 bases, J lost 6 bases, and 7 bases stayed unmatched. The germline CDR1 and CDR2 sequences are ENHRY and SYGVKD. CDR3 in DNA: TGTGCCATCAGCGTCACAGGGGAGAATGGCTACACCTTC. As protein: CAISVTGENGYTF.

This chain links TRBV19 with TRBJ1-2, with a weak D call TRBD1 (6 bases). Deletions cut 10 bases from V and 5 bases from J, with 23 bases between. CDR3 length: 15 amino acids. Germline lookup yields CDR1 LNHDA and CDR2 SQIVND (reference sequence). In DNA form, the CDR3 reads TGTGCCACCAAAGCGCTAGGGGGAAGCGCTTATGGCTACACCTTC. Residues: CATKALGGSAYGYTF.

CDR3 in amino acids: CASSLRQGLETQYF. The CDR3 nucleotides are TGTGCCAGCAGCTTGCGACAGGGCCTAGAGACCCAGTACTTC. The chain couples TRBV5-4 to TRBJ2-5; TRBD1 agrees at 7 bases. With V trimmed by 1 base and J by 4 bases, 4 bases remained unmatched. The CDR3 is made up of 14 amino acids. The germline CDR1 and CDR2 sequences are SGHNT and YYREEE (reference sequence).

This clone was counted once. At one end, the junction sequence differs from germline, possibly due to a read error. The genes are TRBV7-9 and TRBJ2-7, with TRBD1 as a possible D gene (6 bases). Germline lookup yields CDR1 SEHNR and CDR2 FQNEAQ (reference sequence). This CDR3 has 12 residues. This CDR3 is CSSSFWAGQKNF. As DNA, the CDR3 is TGTTCCAGCAGCTTCTGGGCCGGACAGAAGAACTTC.